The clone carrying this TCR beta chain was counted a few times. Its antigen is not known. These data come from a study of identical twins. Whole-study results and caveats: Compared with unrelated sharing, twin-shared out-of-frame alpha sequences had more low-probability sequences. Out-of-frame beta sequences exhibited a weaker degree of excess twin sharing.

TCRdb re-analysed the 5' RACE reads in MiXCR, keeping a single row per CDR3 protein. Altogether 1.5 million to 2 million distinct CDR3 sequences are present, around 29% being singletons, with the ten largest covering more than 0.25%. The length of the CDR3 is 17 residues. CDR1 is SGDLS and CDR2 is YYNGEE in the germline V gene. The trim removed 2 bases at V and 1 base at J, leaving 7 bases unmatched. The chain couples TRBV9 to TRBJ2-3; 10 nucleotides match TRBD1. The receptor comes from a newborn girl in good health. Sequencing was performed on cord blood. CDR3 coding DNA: TGTGCCAGCAGCGTCTATGGGGGGACAGGGGGCACAGATACGCAGTATTTT. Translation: CASSVYGGTGGTDTQYF.